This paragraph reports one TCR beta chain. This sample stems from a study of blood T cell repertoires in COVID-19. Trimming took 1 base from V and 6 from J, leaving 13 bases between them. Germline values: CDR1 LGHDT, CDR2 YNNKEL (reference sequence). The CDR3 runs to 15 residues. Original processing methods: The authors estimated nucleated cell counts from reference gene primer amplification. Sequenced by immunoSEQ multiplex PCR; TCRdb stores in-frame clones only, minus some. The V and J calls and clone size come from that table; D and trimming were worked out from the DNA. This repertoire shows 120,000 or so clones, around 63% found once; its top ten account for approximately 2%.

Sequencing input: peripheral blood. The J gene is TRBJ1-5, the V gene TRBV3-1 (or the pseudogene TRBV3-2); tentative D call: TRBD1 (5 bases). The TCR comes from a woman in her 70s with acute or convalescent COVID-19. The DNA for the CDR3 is TGTGCCAGCAGCCAAGGAAAGCGGGGGGGTCAGCCCCAGCATTTT. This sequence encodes CASSQGKRGGQPQHF.